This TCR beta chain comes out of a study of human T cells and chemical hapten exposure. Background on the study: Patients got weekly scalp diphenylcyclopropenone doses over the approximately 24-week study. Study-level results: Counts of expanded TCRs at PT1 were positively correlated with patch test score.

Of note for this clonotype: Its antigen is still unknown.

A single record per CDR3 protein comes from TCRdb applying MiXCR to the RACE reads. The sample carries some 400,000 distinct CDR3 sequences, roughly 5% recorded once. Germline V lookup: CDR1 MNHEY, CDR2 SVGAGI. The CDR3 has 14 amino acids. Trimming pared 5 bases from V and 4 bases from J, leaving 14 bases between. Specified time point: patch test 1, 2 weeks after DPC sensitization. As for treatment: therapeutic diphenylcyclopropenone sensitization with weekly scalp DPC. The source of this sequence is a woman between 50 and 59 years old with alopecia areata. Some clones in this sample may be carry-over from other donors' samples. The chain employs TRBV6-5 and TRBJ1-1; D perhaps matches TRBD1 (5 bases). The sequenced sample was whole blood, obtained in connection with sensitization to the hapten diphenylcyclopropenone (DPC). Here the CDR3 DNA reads TGTGCCAGCAGTACCTACAGGTCCGGCACTGAAGCTTTCTTT. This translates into CASSTYRSGTEAFF.